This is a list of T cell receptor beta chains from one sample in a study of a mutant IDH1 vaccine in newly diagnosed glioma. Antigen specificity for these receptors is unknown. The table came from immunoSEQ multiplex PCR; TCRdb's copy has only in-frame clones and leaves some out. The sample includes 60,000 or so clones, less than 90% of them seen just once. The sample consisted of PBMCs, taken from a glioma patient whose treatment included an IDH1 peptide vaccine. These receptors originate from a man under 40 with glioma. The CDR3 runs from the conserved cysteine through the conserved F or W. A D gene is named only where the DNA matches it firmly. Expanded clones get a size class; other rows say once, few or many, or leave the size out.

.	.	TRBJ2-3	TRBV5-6	TGTGCCAGCAGCCCTAAGCCCCTCGGCGCAGATACGCAGTATTTT	CASSPKPLGADTQYF
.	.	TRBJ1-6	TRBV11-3	TGTGCCAGCTGTGACAGGCTTTCACCCCTCCACTTT	CASCDRLSPLHF
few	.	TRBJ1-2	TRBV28	TGTGCCAGCAGTCCCGGTGGCATCCTGGGCTACACCTTC	CASSPGGILGYTF
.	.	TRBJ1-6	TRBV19	TGTGCCAGTAGTGCGGGCCTCGTCAGTGGTTCACCCCTCCACTTT	CASSAGLVSGSPLHF
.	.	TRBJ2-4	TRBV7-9	TGTGCCAGCAGCTTAGCCATCCAGGGAACCAAAAACATTCAGTACTTC	CASSLAIQGTKNIQYF
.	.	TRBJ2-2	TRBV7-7	TGTGCCAGCAGCTCCAGGGGTTGGAACACCGGGGAGCTGTTTTTT	CASSSRGWNTGELFF
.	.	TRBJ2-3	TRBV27	TGTGCCAGCAGTCACGGACTCACAGATACGCAGTATTTT	CASSHGLTDTQYF
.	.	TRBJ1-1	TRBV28	TGTGCCAGCAGATCTACGGAGGGAGGGCCAAACACTGAAGCTTTCTTT	CASRSTEGGPNTEAFF
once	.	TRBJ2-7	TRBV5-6	TGTGCCAGCAGCCAACCCCCCTACGAGCAGTACTTC	CASSQPPYEQYF
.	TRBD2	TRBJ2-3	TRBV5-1	TGCGCCAGCAGCTTGGACTCGGGGGGGCCCACAGATACGCAGTATTTT	CASSLDSGGPTDTQYF
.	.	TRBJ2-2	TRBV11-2	TGTGCCAGCAGCTTAGTACGGGGGTCAGCCGGGGAGCTGTTTTTT	CASSLVRGSAGELFF
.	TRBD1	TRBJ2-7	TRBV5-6	TGTGCCAGCAGCTCGACAGGGAACTACGAGCAGTACTTC	CASSSTGNYEQYF
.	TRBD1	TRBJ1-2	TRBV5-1	TGCGCCAGCAGCCCGAGGACAGGCTATGGCTACACCTTC	CASSPRTGYGYTF
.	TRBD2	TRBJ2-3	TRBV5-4	TGTGCCAGCAGCTCCCAGGTTTTTTTTCCAGCGGGGGGTACAGATACGCAGTATTTT	CASSSQVFFPAGGTDTQYF
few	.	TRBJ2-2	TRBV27	TGTGCCAGCAGTTTATCCCCGTACCCGAACACCGGGGAGCTGTTTTTT	CASSLSPYPNTGELFF
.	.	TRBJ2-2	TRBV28	TGTGCCAGCAGATTGGGAACCGGGGAGCTGTTTTTT	CASRLGTGELFF
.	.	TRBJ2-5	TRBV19	TGTGCCAGTAGGCGGGGATTGGGGCTCCAAGAGACCCAGTACTTC	CASRRGLGLQETQYF
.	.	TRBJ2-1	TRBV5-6	TGTGCCAGCAGCTCGATGGCCCCTGATGAGCAGTTCTTC	CASSSMAPDEQFF
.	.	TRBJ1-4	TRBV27	TGTGCCAGCAGTTTATGGGCAGGCCTTAATGAAAAACTGTTTTTT	CASSLWAGLNEKLFF
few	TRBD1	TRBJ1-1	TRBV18	TGTGCCAGCTCACCTCCGGGACAGGCAGGGAGGACTGAAGCTTTCTTT	CASSPPGQAGRTEAFF
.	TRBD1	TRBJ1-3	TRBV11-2	TGTGCCAGCAGCTTCTGGGACAGGGTCTCTGGAAACACCATATATTTT	CASSFWDRVSGNTIYF
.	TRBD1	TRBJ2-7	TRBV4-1	TGCGCCAGCAGCCAAGGTGACAGGGGGCCCTACGAGCAGTACTTC	CASSQGDRGPYEQYF
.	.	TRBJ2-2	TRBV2	TGTGCCAGCAGGACAGCCCCGGCTAGCCGAAGGGCCGGGGAGCTGTTTTTT	CASRTAPASRRAGELFF
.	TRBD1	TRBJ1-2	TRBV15	TGTGCCACCAGCAGAGAGGGAGCAGGGGGCGGATATGGCTACACCTTC	CATSREGAGGGYGYTF
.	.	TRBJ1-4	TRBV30	TGTGCCTGGAGTGTTTGGGGGCGGGGGACAACTAATGAAAAACTGTTTTTT	CAWSVWGRGTTNEKLFF
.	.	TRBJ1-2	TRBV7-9	TGTGCCGCCAGGATGCTGGGCGGGCTAAGTAACTATGGCTACACCTTC	CAARMLGGLSNYGYTF
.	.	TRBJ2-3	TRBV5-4	TGTGCCAGCAGCTCCGTCCGGGGGGCAGGAGATACGCAGTATTTT	CASSSVRGAGDTQYF
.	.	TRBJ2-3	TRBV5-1	TGCGCCAGCAGCCAAGGCGGGGCCACAGATACGCAGTATTTT	CASSQGGATDTQYF
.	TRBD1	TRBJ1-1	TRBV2	TGTGCCAGCAGTCGGGACAGGGTGAACACTGAAGCTTTCTTT	CASSRDRVNTEAFF
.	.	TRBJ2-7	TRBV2	TGTGCCAGCAGTGAGGAGGGAGGACTGACCTACGAGCAGTACTTC	CASSEEGGLTYEQYF
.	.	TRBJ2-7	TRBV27	TGTGCCAGCAGTACGACAGGCTACGAGCAGTACTTC	CASSTTGYEQYF
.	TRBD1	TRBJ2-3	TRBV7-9	TGTGCCAGCAGCGACAGACAGGGTACCCCGGTAGATACGCAGTATTTT	CASSDRQGTPVDTQYF
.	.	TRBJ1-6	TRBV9	TGTGCCAGCAGCGACAGGGATTCCTATAATTCACCCCTCCACTTT	CASSDRDSYNSPLHF
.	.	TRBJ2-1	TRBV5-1	TGCGCCAGCAGCTTAGGATCAGGCTCTGCGTTCAATGAGCAGTTCTTC	CASSLGSGSAFNEQFF